The 5 T cell receptor beta chains below come from one sample, sequenced in a study of tumor and adjacent non-tumor tissue in lung cancer. RNA was extracted from bulk tissue without any cell sorting. TCRbeta libraries were built with three rounds of nested PCR, modified from ARM-PCR. A single record per CDR3 protein comes from TCRdb applying MiXCR to the multiplex PCR reads. The sample lists tens of thousands of distinct CDR3 sequences; about two thirds were seen once. The sample was lung tumor tissue. The receptors come from a woman in her 70s with non-small cell lung cancer.

V is TRBV6-5 and J is TRBJ2-1; 8 bases agree with TRBD2. This CDR3 region has 18 residues. CDR1 and CDR2 from the germline V gene are MNHEY and SVGAGI. V was pared by 0 bases and J by 2 bases, with 9 bases of the junction left unmatched. In DNA, the CDR3 is TGTGCCAGCAGTTACTCAGTGGCGGGGGGCTACCCCTACAATGAGCAGTTCTTC. It translates to CASSYSVAGGYPYNEQFF.

A note on this clonotype: Here the CDR3 omits its conserved ending phenylalanine or tryptophan, so a read error is the likely source. V gene TRBV7-9 combines with J gene TRBJ2-1, with D possibly being TRBD2 (5 bases). The CDR3 length is 14 residues. Germline V gives CDR1 SEHNR, CDR2 FQNEAQ (reference sequence). CDR3 region: CDSSSARGGNEQFL. The CDR3 region has the DNA TGTGACAGCAGTTCGGCTAGAGGAGGCAATGAGCAGTTCCTC.

As concerns this clonotype: A read error may account for a junction end that differs from germline. This chain uses TRBV6-5 with TRBJ2-3; D unresolved. The germline V gene encodes CDR1 MNHEY and CDR2 SVGAGI. There are 15 residues in the CDR3. CDR3 amino acids: CARSYSFMKIDTQYF. CDR3 DNA: TGTGCCAGGAGTTACTCGTTTATGAAGATAGATACGCAGTATTTT.

As for this clonotype: The conserved phenylalanine or tryptophan is not found at the CDR3 terminus, so this likely reflects a read error. The chain uses TRBV11-1 and TRBJ1-2; D is undetermined. Germline CDR1 and CDR2: SGHAT and FQDESV (reference sequence). Trimming cost V 6 bases and J 11 bases, with 22 bases left between them. CDR3 length: 14 amino acids. The CDR3 nucleotides read TGTGCCAGCAGTCATTCGGGAGTTGGCTATGAATACACCCTC. As protein: CASSHSGVGYEYTL.

The CDR3 DNA reads TGCAACGTCGAAGGAGGGGGGAGTGTTTTGGGGACCCAGTACTTC. Translated, it gives CNVEGGGSVLGTQYF. This chain connects TRBV29-1 to TRBJ2-5; D may correspond to TRBD1 or TRBD2 (6 bases each). Germline CDR1 reads SQVTM; CDR2 reads ANQGSEA. The length of the CDR3 is 15 residues. Together with reference TRBV29-1 and TRBJ2-5, the CDR3 gives the full variable domain: SAVISQKPSRDICQRGTSLTIQCQVDSQVTMMFWYRQQPGQSLTLIATANQGSEATYESGFVIDKFPISRPNLTFSTLTVSNMSPEDSSIYLCNVEGGGSVLGTQYFGPGTRLLVL.